This TCR beta chain was recorded in a study of CD8 T cells in Susac syndrome (dated by TCRdb to about 2019). Concerning the study at large: The study used repertoire sequencing to test whether antigen drove CD8+ T cell activation and differentiation in Susac syndrome. General conclusions and limits of the study: The number of individuals in the TCR sequencing and HLA analysis was acknowledged as relatively small.

From the germline V gene, CDR1 is KGHDR and CDR2 is SFDVKD. Deletion took 5 bases off V and 1 base off J, with a span of 7 bases between the germline ends. Its CDR3 holds 13 amino acids, cysteine through phenylalanine. Here the CDR3 DNA is all that survives: 39 bases in frame from base 1. Peripheral blood CD8+ and CD4+ T cells from healthy donors, Susac syndrome patients and multiple sclerosis patients were profiled using high-throughput TCR beta sequencing. The multiple sclerosis controls were treatment-naive patients who had stable or active relapsing-remitting disease and met the revised McDonald criteria. Bulk CD8+ and CD4+ T cells were purified by magnetic negative isolation, while CD8+ TEMRA cells were enriched using FACS. Blood was collected in EDTA tubes and processed within 24 hours, with PBMCs isolated through density gradient centrifugation. PBMCs intended for TCR sequencing were frozen in liquid nitrogen and were later thawed in a 37 degrees C water bath. Purity of sorted or isolated CD4+, CD8+ and CD8+ TEMRA cells was at least 90%.

RNA was extracted with the RNeasy kit and roughly 0.5 to 1 ug was reverse transcribed using random hexamers. TCR beta CDR3 regions were amplified with the immunoSEQ multiplex PCR assay covering 54 Vbeta and 13 Jbeta segments. PCR amplification bias was corrected using a synthetic template baseline for primer optimization and computational correction. Per the source publication's procedure: Only productive sequences were kept, with reads annotated to V, D and J genes according to IMGT and analyzed in immunoSEQ Analyzer. Clonality was computed as one minus Shannon entropy normalized by log2 of the number of productive unique sequences. Public and private clones were assessed among the 100 most prevalent clones of each patient and control. Clones were defined as Susac-specific when absent from the healthy and MS cohorts, from 1052 published viral clones and from other ImmuneACCESS disease sequences. TCRdb reran the public reads through fastp at Q25 and MiXCR, keeping productive beta chains. Every CDR3 protein is listed once, alongside the most common genes and DNA of its rows. TCRdb assigned the V and J calls; the authors' analysis was not used. This sample lists around 77,000 distinct CDR3 sequences; nearly 96% were detected once. Over 0.09% of the sample is taken by the ten largest.

As to this clonotype: The antigen this receptor binds is unknown. No base quality values were provided; no much bigger clone lies one nucleotide off.

The source of this sequence is a human donor with multiple sclerosis. Sequences were obtained from CD4+ T cells from PBMCs. The rearrangement combines TRBV24-1 with TRBJ1-1; the D gene is not confidently resolved. The DNA reads as follows: TGTGCCACCAGTGTCGACAAGAACACTGAAGCTTTCTTT. It translates to CATSVDKNTEAFF.